This T cell receptor beta chain originates from a study of cytomegalovirus exposure and HLA in healthy donors. Comment on this clone: The antigen is not known.

The study's findings and limits: The study had only CMV serostatus as immune exposure information. Later analysis identified a missense DCLRE1C variant that was linked to TCR beta V- and J-gene trimming. Overall, approximately 150 TCR beta chains were annotated as cytomegalovirus-associated. Presence/absence analysis assumed near-uniform sequencing depth across donors.

Trimming cost V 5 bases and J 8 bases; bases outside gene matches: 8. This CDR3 has 14 residues. Germline values: CDR1 MNHEY, CDR2 SVGAGI. In the PCR, 60 Vbeta and 13 Jbeta primers were used. Assay: immunoSEQ multiplex PCR; the TCRdb copy retains only in-frame clones and omits some. The repertoire holds 150,000 to 200,000 clones, with around 68% as singletons. This chain connects TRBV6-5 to TRBJ2-1; 8 bases are shared with TRBD1. The sequence came from a woman between 35 and 50 years old in good health and CMV-seropositive. The sample comprised PBMCs. The DNA for the CDR3 is TGTGCCAGCAGTCCAGGGGGCTTGCCGGATGAGCAGTTCTTC. As protein: CASSPGGLPDEQFF.